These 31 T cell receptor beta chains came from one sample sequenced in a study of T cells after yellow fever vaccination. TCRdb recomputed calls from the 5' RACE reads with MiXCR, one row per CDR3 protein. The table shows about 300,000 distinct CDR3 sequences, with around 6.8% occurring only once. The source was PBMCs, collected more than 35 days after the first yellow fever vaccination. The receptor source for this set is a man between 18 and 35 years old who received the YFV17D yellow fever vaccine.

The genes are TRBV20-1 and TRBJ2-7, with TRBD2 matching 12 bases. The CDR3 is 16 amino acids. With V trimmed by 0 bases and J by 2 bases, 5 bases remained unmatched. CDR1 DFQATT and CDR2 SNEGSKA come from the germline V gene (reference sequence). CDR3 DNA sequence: TGCAGTGCTAGAGATCCTAGCGGGGGGGCGGCCTACGAGCAGTACGTC. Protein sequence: CSARDPSGGAAYEQYV.

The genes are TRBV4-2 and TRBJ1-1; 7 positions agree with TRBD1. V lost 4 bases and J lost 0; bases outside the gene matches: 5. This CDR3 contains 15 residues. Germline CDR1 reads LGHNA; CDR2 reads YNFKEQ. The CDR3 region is CASSRGQEMNTEAFF. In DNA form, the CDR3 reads TGTGCCAGCAGCCGCGGACAGGAGATGAACACTGAAGCTTTCTTT.

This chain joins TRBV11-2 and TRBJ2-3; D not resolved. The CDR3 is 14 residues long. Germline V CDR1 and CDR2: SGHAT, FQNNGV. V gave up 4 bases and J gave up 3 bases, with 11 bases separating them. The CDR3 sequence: CASSSYPQTDTQYF. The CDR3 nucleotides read TGTGCCAGCAGCTCCTATCCTCAAACAGATACGCAGTATTTT.

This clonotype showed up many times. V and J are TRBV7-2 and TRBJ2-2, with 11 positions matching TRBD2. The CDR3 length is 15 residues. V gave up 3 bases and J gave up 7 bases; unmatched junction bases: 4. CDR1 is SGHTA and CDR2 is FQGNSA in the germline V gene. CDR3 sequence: CASSLFSGGVGELFF. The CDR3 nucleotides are TGTGCCAGCAGCTTGTTTAGCGGGGGGGTCGGGGAGCTGTTTTTT.

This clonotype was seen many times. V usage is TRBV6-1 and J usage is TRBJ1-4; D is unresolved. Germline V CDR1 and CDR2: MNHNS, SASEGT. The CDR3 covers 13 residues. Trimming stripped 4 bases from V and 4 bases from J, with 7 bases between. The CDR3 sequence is CASSGSFNEKLFF. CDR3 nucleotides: TGTGCCAGCAGTGGAAGTTTTAATGAAAAACTGTTTTTT.

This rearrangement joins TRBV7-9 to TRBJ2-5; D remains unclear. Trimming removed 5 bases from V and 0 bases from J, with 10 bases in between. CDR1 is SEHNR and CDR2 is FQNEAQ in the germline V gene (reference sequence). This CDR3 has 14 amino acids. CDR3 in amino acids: CASSPVTYQETQYF. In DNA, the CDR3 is TGTGCCAGCAGCCCGGTCACGTACCAAGAGACCCAGTACTTC.

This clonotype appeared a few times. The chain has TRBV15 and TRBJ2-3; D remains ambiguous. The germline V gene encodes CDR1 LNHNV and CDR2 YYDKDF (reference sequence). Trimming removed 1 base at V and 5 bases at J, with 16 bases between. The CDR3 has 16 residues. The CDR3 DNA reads TGTGCCACCAGCAGAGTTTACGGCACGCCGGGAGATACGCAGTATTTT. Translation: CATSRVYGTPGDTQYF.

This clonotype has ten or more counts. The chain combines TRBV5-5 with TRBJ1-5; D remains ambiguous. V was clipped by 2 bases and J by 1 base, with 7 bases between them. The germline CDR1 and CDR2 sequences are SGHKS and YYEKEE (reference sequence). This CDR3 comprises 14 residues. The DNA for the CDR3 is TGTGCCAGCAGCTTATTGGTGAGCAATCAGCCCCAGCATTTT. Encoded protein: CASSLLVSNQPQHF.

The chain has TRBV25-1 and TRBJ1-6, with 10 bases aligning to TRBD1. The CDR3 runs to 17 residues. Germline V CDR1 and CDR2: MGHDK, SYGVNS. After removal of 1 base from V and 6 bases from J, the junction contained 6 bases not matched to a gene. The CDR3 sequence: CASSEWGTGAFNSPLHF. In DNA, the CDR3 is TGTGCCAGCAGTGAATGGGGGACAGGGGCGTTTAATTCACCCCTCCACTTT.

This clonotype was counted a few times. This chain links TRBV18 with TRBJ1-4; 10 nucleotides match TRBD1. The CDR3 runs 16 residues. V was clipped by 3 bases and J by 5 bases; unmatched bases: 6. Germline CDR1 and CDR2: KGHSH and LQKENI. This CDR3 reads CASSPWTGGRNEKLFF. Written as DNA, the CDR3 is TGTGCCAGCTCACCCTGGACAGGGGGAAGGAATGAAAAACTGTTTTTT.

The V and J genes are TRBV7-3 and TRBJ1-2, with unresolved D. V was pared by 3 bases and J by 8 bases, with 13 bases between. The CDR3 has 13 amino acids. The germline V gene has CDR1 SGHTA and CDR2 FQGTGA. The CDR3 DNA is TGTGCCAGCAGCTTGGATCGGCTCCAAGGCTACACCTTC. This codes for CASSLDRLQGYTF.

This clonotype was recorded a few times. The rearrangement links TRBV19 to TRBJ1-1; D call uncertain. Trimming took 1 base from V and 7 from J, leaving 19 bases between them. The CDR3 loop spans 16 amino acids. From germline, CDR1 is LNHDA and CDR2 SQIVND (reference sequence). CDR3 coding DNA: TGTGCCAGTAGTATAGTCCCTAGTGGCCCCAAAGGTGAAGCTTTCTTT. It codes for CASSIVPSGPKGEAFF.

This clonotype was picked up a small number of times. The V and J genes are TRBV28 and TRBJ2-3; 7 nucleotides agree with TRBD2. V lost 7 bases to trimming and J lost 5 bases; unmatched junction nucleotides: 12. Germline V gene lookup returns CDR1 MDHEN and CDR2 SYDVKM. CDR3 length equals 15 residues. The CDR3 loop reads CASTWLAALGDTQYF. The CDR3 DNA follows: TGTGCCAGCACCTGGCTAGCGGCCTTGGGAGATACGCAGTATTTT.

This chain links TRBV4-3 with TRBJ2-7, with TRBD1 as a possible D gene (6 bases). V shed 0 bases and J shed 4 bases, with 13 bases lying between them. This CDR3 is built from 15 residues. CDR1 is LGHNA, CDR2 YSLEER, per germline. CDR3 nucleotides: TGCGCCAGCAGCCAAGAATTCGGCAGGGGATACGAGCAGTACTTC. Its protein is CASSQEFGRGYEQYF.

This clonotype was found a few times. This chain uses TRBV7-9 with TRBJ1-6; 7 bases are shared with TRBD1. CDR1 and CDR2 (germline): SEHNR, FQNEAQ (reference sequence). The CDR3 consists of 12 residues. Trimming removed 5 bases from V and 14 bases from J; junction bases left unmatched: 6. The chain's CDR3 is CASSLQGYSLHF. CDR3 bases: TGTGCCAGCAGCCTACAGGGGTATTCCCTCCACTTT.

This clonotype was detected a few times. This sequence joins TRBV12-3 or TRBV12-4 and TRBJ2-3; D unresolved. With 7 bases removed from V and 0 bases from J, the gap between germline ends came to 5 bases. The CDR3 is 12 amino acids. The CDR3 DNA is TGTGCCAGCATGAAGAGCACAGATACGCAGTATTTT. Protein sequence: CASMKSTDTQYF.

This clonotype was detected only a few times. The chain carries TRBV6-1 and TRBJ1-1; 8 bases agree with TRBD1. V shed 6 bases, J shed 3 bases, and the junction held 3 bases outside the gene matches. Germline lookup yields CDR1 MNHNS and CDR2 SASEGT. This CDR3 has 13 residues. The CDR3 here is CASSTTGDTEAFF. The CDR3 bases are TGTGCCAGCAGCACGACAGGGGACACTGAAGCTTTCTTT.

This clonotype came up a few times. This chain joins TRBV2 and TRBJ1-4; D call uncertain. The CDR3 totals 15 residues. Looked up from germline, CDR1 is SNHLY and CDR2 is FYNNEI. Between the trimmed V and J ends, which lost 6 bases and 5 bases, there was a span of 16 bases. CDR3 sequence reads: CASREWTGYNEKLFF. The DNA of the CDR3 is TGTGCCAGCAGGGAATGGACGGGCTACAATGAAAAACTGTTTTTT.

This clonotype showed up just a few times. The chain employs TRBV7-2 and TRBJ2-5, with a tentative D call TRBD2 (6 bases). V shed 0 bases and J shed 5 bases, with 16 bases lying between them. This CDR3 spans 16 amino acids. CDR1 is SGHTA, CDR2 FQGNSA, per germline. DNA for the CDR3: TGTGCCAGCAGCTTAGCAGGTCACCTCCGGGGGGAGACCCAGTACTTC. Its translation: CASSLAGHLRGETQYF. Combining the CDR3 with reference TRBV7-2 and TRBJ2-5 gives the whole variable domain GAGVSQSPSNKVTEKGKDVELRCDPISGHTALYWYRQSLGQGLEFLIYFQGNSAPDKSGLPSDRFSAERTGGSVSTLTIQRTQQEDSAVYLCASSLAGHLRGETQYFGPGTRLLVL.

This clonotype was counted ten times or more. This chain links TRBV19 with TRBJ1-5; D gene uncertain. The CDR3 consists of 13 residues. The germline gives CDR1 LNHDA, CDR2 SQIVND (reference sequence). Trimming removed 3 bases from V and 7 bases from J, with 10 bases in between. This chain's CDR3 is CASSIGPEQPQHF. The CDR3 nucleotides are TGTGCCAGTAGTATTGGTCCCGAGCAGCCCCAGCATTTT.

The CDR3 DNA follows: TGTGCCAGCAGCCAAGGGAGTTATGGGACTGAAGCTTTCTTT. It codes for CASSQGSYGTEAFF. V is TRBV3-1 and J is TRBJ1-1; D is undetermined. In germline, CDR1 is LGHDT, CDR2 YNNKEL (reference sequence). This CDR3 spans 14 amino acids. V was trimmed by 1 base and J by 5 bases, leaving 11 bases between them.

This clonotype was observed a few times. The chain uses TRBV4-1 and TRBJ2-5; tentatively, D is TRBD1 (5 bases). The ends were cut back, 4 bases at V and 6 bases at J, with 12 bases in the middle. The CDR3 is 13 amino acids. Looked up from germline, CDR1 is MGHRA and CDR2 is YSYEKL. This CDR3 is CASSPQGLKTQYF. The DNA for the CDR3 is TGCGCCAGCAGCCCCCAGGGTTTGAAGACCCAGTACTTC.

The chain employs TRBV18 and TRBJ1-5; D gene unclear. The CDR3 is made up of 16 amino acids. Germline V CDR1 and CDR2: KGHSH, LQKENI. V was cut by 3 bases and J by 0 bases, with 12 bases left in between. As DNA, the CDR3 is TGTGCCAGCTCACCCCTGGACCCATATAGCAATCAGCCCCAGCATTTT. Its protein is CASSPLDPYSNQPQHF. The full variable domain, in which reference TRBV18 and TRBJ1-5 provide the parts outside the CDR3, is NAGVMQNPRHLVRRRGQEARLRCSPMKGHSHVYWYRQLPEEGLKFMVYLQKENIIDESGMPKERFSAEFPKEGPSILRIQQVVRGDSAAYFCASSPLDPYSNQPQHFGDGTRLSIL.

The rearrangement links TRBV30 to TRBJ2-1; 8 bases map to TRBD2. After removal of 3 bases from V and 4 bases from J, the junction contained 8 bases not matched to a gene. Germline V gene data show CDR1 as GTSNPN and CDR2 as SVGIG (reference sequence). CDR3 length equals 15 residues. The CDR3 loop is CAWSLGRGGYNEQFF. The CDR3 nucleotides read TGTGCCTGGAGCTTGGGACGGGGGGGGTACAATGAGCAGTTCTTC.

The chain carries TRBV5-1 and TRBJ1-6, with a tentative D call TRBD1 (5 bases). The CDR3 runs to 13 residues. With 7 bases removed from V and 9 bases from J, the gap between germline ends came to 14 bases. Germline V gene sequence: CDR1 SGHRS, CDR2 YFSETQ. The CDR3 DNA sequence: TGCGCCAGCCGTGGGCTCACAGGTTCACCCCTCCACTTT. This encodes CASRGLTGSPLHF.

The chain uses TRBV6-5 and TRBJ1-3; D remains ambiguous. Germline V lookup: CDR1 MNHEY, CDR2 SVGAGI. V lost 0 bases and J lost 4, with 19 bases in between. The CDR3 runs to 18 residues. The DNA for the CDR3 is TGTGCCAGCAGTTACTCGAATTTTGGGTCGTCAGGAGGAAACACCATATATTTT. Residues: CASSYSNFGSSGGNTIYF.

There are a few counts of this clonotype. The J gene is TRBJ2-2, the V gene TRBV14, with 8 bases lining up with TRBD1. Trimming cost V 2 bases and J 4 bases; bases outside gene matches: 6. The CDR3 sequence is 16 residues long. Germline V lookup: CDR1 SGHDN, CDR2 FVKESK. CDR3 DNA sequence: TGTGCCAGCAGCCAACAAAGACAGGGGATCACCGGGGAGCTGTTTTTT. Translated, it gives CASSQQRQGITGELFF.

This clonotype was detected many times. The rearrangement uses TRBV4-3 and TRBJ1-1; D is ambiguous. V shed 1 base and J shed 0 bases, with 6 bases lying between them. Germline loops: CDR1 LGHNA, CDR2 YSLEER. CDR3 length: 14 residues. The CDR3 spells CASSQAGVNTEAFF. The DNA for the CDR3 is TGCGCCAGCAGCCAAGCAGGAGTGAACACTGAAGCTTTCTTT.

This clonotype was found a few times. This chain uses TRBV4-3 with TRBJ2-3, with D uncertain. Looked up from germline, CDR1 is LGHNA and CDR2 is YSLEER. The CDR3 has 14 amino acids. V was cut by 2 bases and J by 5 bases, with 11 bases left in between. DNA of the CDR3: TGCGCCAGCAGCCAAAACTCGGTCAGAGATACGCAGTATTTT. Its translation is CASSQNSVRDTQYF.

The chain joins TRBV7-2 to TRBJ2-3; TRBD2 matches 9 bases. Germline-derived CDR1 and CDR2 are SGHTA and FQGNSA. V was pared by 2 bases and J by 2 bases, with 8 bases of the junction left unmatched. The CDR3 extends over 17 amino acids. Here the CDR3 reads CASSLQSGGYTTDTQYF. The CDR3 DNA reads TGTGCCAGCAGCTTACAGAGCGGGGGGTATACCACAGATACGCAGTATTTT.

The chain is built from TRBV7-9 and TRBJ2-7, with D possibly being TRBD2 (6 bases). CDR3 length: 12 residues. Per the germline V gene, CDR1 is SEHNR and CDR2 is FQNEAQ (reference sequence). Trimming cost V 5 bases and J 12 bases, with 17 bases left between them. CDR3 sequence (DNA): TGTGCCAGCAGCCCTGGACTATATGGGCGGTACTTC. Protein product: CASSPGLYGRYF.